This T cell receptor beta chain derives from a study of fetal regulatory T cell absence and autoimmunity (dated by TCRdb to between 2016 and 2019). Background on the whole study: Autoimmunity of the exocrine pancreas was seen in the IPEX patients even though clinical diabetes was absent. What the work shows at the level of the full study, not this receptor alone: Significant oligoclonal enrichment of the TCR compartment was observed in pancreas versus cord blood, with some top clones enriched more than 80-fold. The oligoclonal enrichment was taken as support for antigen-driven autoimmunity in the pancreas before birth in IPEX syndrome. Cord blood and pancreas had broadly similar TRB gene family usage, resembling published neonatal and adult repertoires.

For this clone: This clone's antigen is unknown. Per-base qualities were not stored, and no clone one base away is much larger.

On the immunoSEQ human TCRbeta survey platform, TCRbeta CDR3 regions were amplified and barcoded with a two-step multiplex PCR. Libraries were sequenced on Illumina instruments, and IgH from the same samples was sequenced in parallel. Regarding the original processing steps: Raw reads were filtered against IMGT V, D, J definitions and binned by a nearest-neighbor algorithm to remove PCR and sequencing errors. Clones were defined by identical nucleotide sequence; differential abundance between tissues used per-clone Fisher exact tests with pFDR threshold p<0.01. A minimum inclusion filter of 10 in either sample excluded clones with frequencies too low for statistical inference. The immunoSEQ Analyzer was used for pairwise clonal comparisons, while IMGT tools were used to assess gene family usage. The table was pulled from immuneACCESS by TCRdb, which kept in-frame rearrangements only. Such tables lose some clones; where checked, under half of the loss comes from unresolved V genes, and the rest has no known cause. Clone size and V and J calls were adopted from that table, with D and trimming inferred from the DNA. Across this sample there are more than 85,000 clones, with 55% to 75% seen only once. The ten most abundant clones make up roughly 2% of the sample.

Genomic DNA from frozen pancreas tissue was processed for repertoire sequencing. Genomic DNA, about 1.9-3.1 ug, was extracted from umbilical cord blood or frozen pancreas using the DNeasy Blood and Tissue Kit. This TCR was recovered from a male donor with IPEX syndrome. The sequencing input was pancreas tissue.

The DNA sequence follows: TGTGCCAGCAGCCCTTTGACAGGGATCCATGGCTACACCTTC. Translated, this is CASSPLTGIHGYTF. Here the chain combines TRBV5-6 and TRBJ1-2, with 7 junctional bases fitting TRBD1. CDR1 and CDR2 are drawn from the germline V gene: SGHDT, YYEEEE. CDR3 length: 14 amino acids, cysteine to phenylalanine. The retained sequence is limited to the CDR3, 42 bases, with the frame set at the first base. Trimming takes 4 bases off V and 6 bases off J; junction bases not matched to a gene: 9.